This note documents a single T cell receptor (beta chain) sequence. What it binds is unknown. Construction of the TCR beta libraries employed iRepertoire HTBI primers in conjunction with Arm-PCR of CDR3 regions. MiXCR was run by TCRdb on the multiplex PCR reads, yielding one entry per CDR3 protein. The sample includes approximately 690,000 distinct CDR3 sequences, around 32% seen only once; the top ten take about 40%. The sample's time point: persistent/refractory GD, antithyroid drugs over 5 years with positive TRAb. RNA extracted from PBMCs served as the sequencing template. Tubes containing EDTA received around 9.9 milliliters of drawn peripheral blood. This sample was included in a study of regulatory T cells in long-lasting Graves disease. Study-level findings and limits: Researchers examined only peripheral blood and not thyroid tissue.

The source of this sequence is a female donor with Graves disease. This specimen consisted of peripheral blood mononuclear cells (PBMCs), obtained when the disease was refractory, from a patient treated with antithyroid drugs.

The CDR3 reads CASSVAAGYTEAFF. The CDR3 nucleotides are TGTGCCAGCAGCGTAGCCGCGGGATATACTGAAGCTTTCTTT. The genes are TRBV9 and TRBJ1-1; D unclear. Trimming removed 0 bases at V and 5 bases at J, with 11 bases between. Germline-derived CDR1 and CDR2 are SGDLS and YYNGEE. The CDR3 is made up of 14 amino acids.